The TCR beta chain under discussion was sequenced for a study of CD8 T cells in ankylosing spondylitis. This clonotype was counted a few times. The antigen remains undetermined. Preparation of TCR beta libraries was done by quantitative 5'-RACE with molecular barcodes. TCRdb recomputed calls from the 5' RACE reads with MiXCR, one row per CDR3 protein. The table includes approximately 220,000 distinct CDR3 sequences, approximately 20% detected once. Broader study findings: Disease-linked clones bore a CD8+ phenotype, appearing relatively rarely in peripheral blood. As reported, disease-linked clones showed significant enrichment in matched ankylosing spondylitis synovial fluid. In ankylosing spondylitis blood, a motif of eight highly homologous TCR beta variants appeared characteristic. Reports of some motif variants in reactive arthritis synovial fluid and blood predate this one.

The CDR3 contains 14 residues. Germline V gene sequence: CDR1 LNHNV, CDR2 YYDKDF (reference sequence). The ends lost 3 bases at V and 6 bases at J; junction bases unmatched: 4. The sample taken for sequencing was blood, either unsorted or a sorted T cell fraction (not recorded which). The clonotype comes from a male donor with ankylosing spondylitis. V and J are TRBV15 and TRBJ1-2, with TRBD1 identical over 10 bases. The CDR3 DNA reads as TGTGCCACCAGCAGGGGACAGGGGCTTAATGGCTACACCTTC. Protein sequence: CATSRGQGLNGYTF.